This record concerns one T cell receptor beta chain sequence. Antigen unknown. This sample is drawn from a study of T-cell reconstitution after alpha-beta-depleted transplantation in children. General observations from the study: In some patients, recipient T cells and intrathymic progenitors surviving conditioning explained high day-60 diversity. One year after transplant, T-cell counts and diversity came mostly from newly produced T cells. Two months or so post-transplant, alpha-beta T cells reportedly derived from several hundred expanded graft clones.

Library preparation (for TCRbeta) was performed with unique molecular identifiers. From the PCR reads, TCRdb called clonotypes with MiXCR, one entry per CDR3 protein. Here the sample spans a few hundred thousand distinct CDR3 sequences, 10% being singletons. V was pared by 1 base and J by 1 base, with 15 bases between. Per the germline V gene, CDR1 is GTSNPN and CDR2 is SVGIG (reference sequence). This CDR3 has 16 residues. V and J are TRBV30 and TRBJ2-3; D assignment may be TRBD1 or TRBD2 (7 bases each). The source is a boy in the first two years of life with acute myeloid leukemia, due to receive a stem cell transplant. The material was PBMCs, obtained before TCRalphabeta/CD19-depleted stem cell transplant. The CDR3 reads CAWSGHRGGGTDTQYF. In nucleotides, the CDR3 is TGTGCCTGGAGTGGACACAGGGGAGGGGGCACAGATACGCAGTATTTT.